This record covers a single T cell receptor beta chain. No antigen is known for it. This entry belongs to a study of vaccination effects on CD4 cells after COVID-19. Whole-study context: Two-dose vaccination with either BNT162b2 or mRNA-1273 was given to the participants.

This table comes from immunoSEQ multiplex PCR, and its TCRdb copy is limited to in-frame clones, with some not included. The sample holds about 27,000 clones, over 65% seen once. Regarding the study as a whole: Of the vaccine-induced clones from healthy vaccinees, merely 1 of 255 recognized common cold coronaviruses as well. Early post-infection timepoints were absent, and convalescent patients were few.

Antigen-specific CD4+ T cells were first expanded with viral peptide pools by the ViraFEST assay and only then sequenced. Scientists isolated CD4+ T cells after a roughly ten-day culture period ended. Testing of the vaccine recipients showed negative nucleocapsid antibodies and no prior SARS-CoV-2 infection. Culturing of under 2.5 million PBMC per well took place with about 10 IU/ml IL-2 and around 10 ug/ml peptides. Sequencing used CD4+ T cells from PBMCs cultured with HCoV-NL63 spike peptides, obtained before COVID-19 vaccination. This sequence originates from a human donor who received a COVID-19 vaccine.

The chain's CDR3 is CASSLVSQGWKGTDTQYF. CDR3 in DNA: TGTGCCAGCAGTTTGGTATCACAGGGGTGGAAGGGCACAGATACGCAGTATTTT. This chain joins TRBV28 and TRBJ2-3; TRBD1 aligns across 7 bases. Germline CDR1 reads MDHEN; CDR2 reads SYDVKM. This CDR3 has 18 amino acids. V was clipped by 3 bases and J by 1 base; unmatched bases: 13.